This T cell receptor (beta chain) emerged from a study of T-cell memory formation after mild COVID-19. Overall study: TCR clusters were mostly donor specific. Study-wide findings and caveats: Day 15 to 85 contracting clones showed balanced CD4/CD8; day 15 to 37 expanders favored CD4+.

In regard to this clonotype: What it recognizes is unknown.

The germline V gene has CDR1 MNHNY and CDR2 SVGAGI (reference sequence). Losses at the gene ends were 2 bases for V and 8 bases for J; bases not matched to a gene: 4. This CDR3 has 13 amino acids. Constant-segment primers were used for 5'RACE, and the resulting TCR alpha and TCR beta cDNA libraries carried sample barcodes and UMIs. TCRdb recomputed calls from the 5' RACE reads with MiXCR, one row per CDR3 protein. The sample shows 300,000 to 400,000 distinct CDR3 sequences, 10% to 15% of them seen only once. The genes are TRBV6-6 and TRBJ1-2; 8 nucleotides line up with TRBD1. The sequencing sample was made of PBMCs or a T cell subset sorted from them (not recorded which). The TCR comes from a man between 18 and 29 years old who had mild COVID-19 (a few samples of this study predate the infection). Cell type and time point are not known. The DNA of the CDR3 is TGTGCCAGCAGTTACGGGACAGGCGAGGGCTACACCTTC. Translated: CASSYGTGEGYTF.